This entry lists 25 T cell receptor beta chains sequenced from one sample in a study of control samples from healthy donors and cancer patients. TCRdb's copy holds only in-frame clones and misses some; the assay was immunoSEQ multiplex PCR. This sample has 90,000 to 110,000 clones; 90% occur once, and the top ten carry approximately 4%. Specimen: blood. The receptors were gathered from a human donor in good health. The donor label of this sample is uncertain.

This clone was recorded only once. The chain has TRBV10-3 and TRBJ2-3; D may correspond to TRBD1 or TRBD2 (5 bases each). The germline gives CDR1 ENHRY, CDR2 SYGVKD. The CDR3 is made up of 14 amino acids. V lost 10 bases and J 2 bases, leaving 16 bases between the germline ends. CDR3 sequence reads: CATSPGTNTDTQYF. The CDR3 region has the DNA TGTGCCACTTCCCCCGGGACGAACACAGATACGCAGTATTTT.

The chain recombines TRBV6-6 with TRBJ2-7; TRBD1 might be the D (6 bases). The CDR3 runs 12 residues. From germline, CDR1 is MNHNY and CDR2 SVGAGI (reference sequence). V lost 2 bases and J 6 bases, leaving 8 bases between the germline ends. Here the CDR3 reads CASSYGQSEQYV. The CDR3 region has the DNA TGTGCCAGCAGTTACGGACAGAGCGAGCAGTACGTC.

The chain has TRBV25-1 and TRBJ1-2, with D tentatively TRBD1 (5 bases). Germline CDR1 and CDR2: MGHDK and SYGVNS. With 4 bases removed from V and 8 bases from J, the gap between germline ends came to 17 bases. The CDR3 sequence is 14 residues long. The CDR3 reads CASSARVGRGGYTF. The DNA of the CDR3 is TGTGCCAGCAGTGCCAGGGTCGGACGAGGGGGCTACACCTTC.

V and J are TRBV24-1 and TRBJ2-5; a weak D match, TRBD1 (6 bases). The CDR3 covers 14 residues. Germline V gene lookup returns CDR1 KGHDR and CDR2 SFDVKD. V was cut by 5 bases and J by 5 bases, with 14 bases left in between. In DNA, the CDR3 is TGTGCCACCAGTGGAGCCGCAGGGGACGAGACCCAGTACTTC. Translated, it gives CATSGAAGDETQYF.

The J gene is TRBJ1-5, the V gene TRBV19; maybe TRBD1 (5 bases). Germline V lookup: CDR1 LNHDA, CDR2 SQIVND (reference sequence). This CDR3 has 14 residues. The V end lost 9 bases, the J end lost 3 bases, and 15 bases lay between the germline ends. CDR3 bases: TGTGCCAGCAGGACGGACACACCCAATCAGCCCCAGCATTTT. It specifies CASRTDTPNQPQHF.

The V call is TRBV5-6, the J call TRBJ1-2; tentative D call: TRBD1 (5 bases). The length of the CDR3 is 13 residues. Trimming shortened V by 0 bases and J by 8 bases, and 11 bases separated the two germline ends. CDR1 and CDR2 from the germline V gene are SGHDT and YYEEEE. The CDR3 spells CASSLGGARGYTF. Here the CDR3 DNA reads TGTGCCAGCAGCTTGGGCGGGGCTCGGGGCTACACCTTC. Supplemented by reference TRBV5-6 and TRBJ1-2, the full variable domain reads DAGVTQSPTHLIKTRGQQVTLRCSPKSGHDTVSWYQQALGQGPQFIFQYYEEEERQRGNFPDRFSGHQFPNYSSELNVNALLLGDSALYLCASSLGGARGYTFGSGTRLTVV.

This clone showed up just once. This chain connects TRBV19 to TRBJ1-5; D possibly corresponds to TRBD1 (5 bases). Germline-derived CDR1 and CDR2 are LNHDA and SQIVND (reference sequence). V lost 3 bases and J lost 7, with 16 bases in between. The CDR3 has 15 residues. CDR3 loop: CASSMTGLKLQPQHF. In nucleotides, the CDR3 is TGTGCCAGTAGTATGACGGGGCTTAAGTTGCAGCCCCAGCATTTT.

The genes are TRBV28 and TRBJ1-1; D is possibly TRBD1 (6 bases). Germline values: CDR1 MDHEN, CDR2 SYDVKM. The CDR3 sequence is 14 residues long. Trimming cost V 3 bases and J 0 bases, with 8 bases left between them. CDR3 sequence (DNA): TGTGCCAGCAGTTTGGGGACATTGAACACTGAAGCTTTCTTT. Translated: CASSLGTLNTEAFF.

Here the CDR3 DNA reads TGTGCCAGCAGCTTGCTCCTAGGATCCAGGAATTACGAGCAGTACTTC. Amino acid sequence: CASSLLLGSRNYEQYF. The chain joins TRBV5-8 to TRBJ2-7; no clear D. Deletions cut 1 base from V and 4 bases from J, with 18 bases between. Germline loops: CDR1 SGHTS, CDR2 YDEGEE. The CDR3 contains 16 residues. Together with reference TRBV5-8 and TRBJ2-7, the CDR3 gives the full variable domain: EAGVTQSPTHLIKTRGQQATLRCSPISGHTSVYWYQQALGLGLQFLLWYDEGEERNRGNFPPRFSGRQFPNYSSELNVNALELEDSALYLCASSLLLGSRNYEQYFGPGTRLTVT.

In its sample, this clone was seen once. The chain carries TRBV28 and TRBJ1-2, with 7 bases lining up with TRBD1. This CDR3 is 14 amino acids long. The junction had 9 bases not matched to a gene; V was cut back by 3 bases and J by 8 bases. From germline, CDR1 is MDHEN and CDR2 SYDVKM. CDR3 amino acids: CASSFGTEKEGYTF. The CDR3, as DNA: TGTGCCAGCAGTTTCGGGACAGAGAAAGAAGGCTACACCTTC.

This chain joins TRBV6-5 and TRBJ1-1; D might be TRBD1 (5 bases). This CDR3 spans 13 amino acids. V was cut by 9 bases and J by 7 bases, with 18 bases left in between. The germline gives CDR1 MNHEY, CDR2 SVGAGI. The CDR3 protein is CASRPGGIIEAFF. CDR3 coding DNA: TGTGCCAGTAGGCCCGGGGGGATTATTGAAGCTTTCTTT.

This clone was detected only once. The chain uses TRBV6-2 or TRBV6-3 and TRBJ2-5; TRBD1 agrees at 8 bases. V gave up 0 bases and J gave up 2 bases; unmatched junction bases: 5. Germline CDR1 and CDR2: MNHEY and SVGEGT. There are 16 residues in the CDR3. The CDR3 protein is CASSYSGRDRQETQYF. The CDR3 nucleotides read TGTGCCAGCAGTTACTCAGGCCGGGACAGGCAAGAGACCCAGTACTTC.

The chain has TRBV3-1 (or the pseudogene TRBV3-2) and TRBJ2-3; 16 positions match TRBD2. CDR1 is LGHDT and CDR2 is YNNKEL in the germline V gene (reference sequence). This CDR3 spans 18 amino acids. The junction had 5 bases not matched to a gene; V was cut back by 1 base and J by 4 bases. CDR3 nucleotide sequence: TGTGCCAGCAGCCAAGCCGGGACTAGCGGGGGGGCCTCAGATACGCAGTATTTT. Amino acid sequence: CASSQAGTSGGASDTQYF.

The gene calls are TRBV19 and TRBJ2-1; D remains ambiguous. Germline V gene data show CDR1 as LNHDA and CDR2 as SQIVND (reference sequence). Trimming shortened V by 3 bases and J by 10 bases, and 10 bases separated the two germline ends. CDR3 size: 12 residues. This CDR3 is CASSMVLGEQFF. CDR3 sequence (DNA): TGTGCCAGTAGTATGGTTTTGGGGGAGCAGTTCTTC.

This chain uses TRBV19 with TRBJ2-6; no firm D call. This CDR3 has 15 residues. The V gene lost 8 bases and the J gene lost 0 bases, with 11 bases spanning the gap. Germline CDR1 is LNHDA and CDR2 is SQIVND (reference sequence). This CDR3 is CASRSSSSGANVLTF. For the CDR3, the DNA is TGTGCCAGTCGGAGCAGCTCCTCTGGGGCCAACGTCCTGACTTTC.

The chain couples TRBV4-1 to TRBJ2-3; a possible D gene is TRBD1 (6 bases). CDR1 MGHRA and CDR2 YSYEKL come from the germline V gene. V was trimmed by 2 bases and J by 3 bases, leaving 12 bases between them. The CDR3 totals 15 residues. CDR3 protein: CASSQTQGSTDTQYF. The CDR3 coding sequence is TGCGCCAGCAGCCAAACCCAGGGGTCGACAGATACGCAGTATTTT.

This sequence joins TRBV27 and TRBJ2-3; weak D call: TRBD1 (6 bases). CDR1 and CDR2 from the germline V gene are MNHEY and SMNVEV (reference sequence). The CDR3 loop spans 13 amino acids. V was clipped by 2 bases and J by 4 bases, with 7 bases between them. For the CDR3, the DNA is TGTGCCAGCAGTTTAAGGGGGTCAGATACGCAGTATTTT. This gives the protein CASSLRGSDTQYF.

This chain links TRBV4-1 with TRBJ1-5; the D is unclear. This CDR3 contains 12 residues. Trimming shortened V by 4 bases and J by 5 bases, and 6 bases separated the two germline ends. Looked up from germline, CDR1 is MGHRA and CDR2 is YSYEKL. The CDR3 region has the DNA TGCGCCAGCAGCCCTAACCATCAGCCCCAGCATTTT. Translation gives CASSPNHQPQHF.

The chain couples TRBV24-1 to TRBJ2-5; 11 bases line up with TRBD2. Germline values: CDR1 KGHDR, CDR2 SFDVKD. There are 15 residues in the CDR3. The V and J ends lost 4 bases and 5 bases, in that order; junction bases with no gene match: 5. CDR3 coding DNA: TGTGCCACCAGTGAACTAGCGGGGGCGACGGAGACCCAGTACTTC. This codes for CATSELAGATETQYF.

This clone has only one observation. The chain combines TRBV29-1 with TRBJ2-1; D remains unclear. Trimming left V 6 bases short and J 8 bases short, with 11 bases between. This CDR3 is 11 amino acids long. Germline-derived CDR1 and CDR2 are SQVTM and ANQGSEA. The CDR3 here is CSVSPDHEQFF. The CDR3 DNA follows: TGCAGCGTATCCCCCGACCATGAGCAGTTCTTC.

This clone occurred once. The V gene is TRBV28, the J gene TRBJ1-2; the D is unclear. The CDR3 consists of 12 residues. Trimming took 2 bases from V and 12 from J, leaving 13 bases between them. Germline CDR1 MDHEN, CDR2 SYDVKM. The CDR3 nucleotides read TGTGCCAGCAGTTTAAGTACCCCACCGGACACCTTC. It codes for CASSLSTPPDTF.

V and J are TRBV5-1 and TRBJ2-5; possibly TRBD2 for D (7 bases). V was cut by 2 bases and J by 2 bases, with 10 bases left in between. Germline V gene data show CDR1 as SGHRS and CDR2 as YFSETQ. The CDR3 has 14 residues. The CDR3 loop is CASSLGRGQETQYF. In nucleotides, the CDR3 is TGCGCCAGCAGCTTAGGGAGGGGGCAAGAGACCCAGTACTTC.

J is TRBJ2-5 and V is TRBV28, with 7 bases aligning to TRBD1. The CDR3 is 13 residues long. Germline lookup yields CDR1 MDHEN and CDR2 SYDVKM. The V and J ends lost 5 bases and 4 bases, in that order; junction bases with no gene match: 4. The CDR3 reads CASSGYRGETQYF. The DNA of the CDR3 is TGTGCCAGCAGTGGATACAGGGGAGAGACCCAGTACTTC.

This sequence joins TRBV7-9 and TRBJ1-3; the D gene is possibly TRBD1 (5 bases). The CDR3 is made up of 14 amino acids. Germline V gene lookup returns CDR1 SEHNR and CDR2 FQNEAQ (reference sequence). V was clipped by 5 bases and J by 8 bases, with 16 bases between them. Written as DNA, the CDR3 is TGTGCCAGCAGCCAAGCCGGGACTTCGGACACCATATATTTT. Translated: CASSQAGTSDTIYF.

This chain joins TRBV6-6 and TRBJ1-1; D is perhaps TRBD1 (5 bases). The V and J ends lost 0 bases and 5 bases respectively, with 13 bases between them. Germline loops: CDR1 MNHNY, CDR2 SVGAGI (reference sequence). The length of the CDR3 is 15 residues. CDR3 sequence reads: CASSYSSGGATEAFF. CDR3 in DNA: TGTGCCAGCAGTTACTCGAGCGGGGGAGCGACTGAAGCTTTCTTT.